Listed below are T cell receptor beta chains from one sample, sequenced in a study of blood T cell repertoires in COVID-19. This table comes from immunoSEQ multiplex PCR, and its TCRdb copy is limited to in-frame clones, with some not included. The table shows 110,000 or so clones, with approximately 85% occurring only once. Sequencing was carried out using peripheral blood. The receptors derive from a woman aged 55-75 years with COVID-19, enrolled during active disease. CDR3s include the opening cysteine and the closing phenylalanine or tryptophan. The order of the fields is V gene, clone size, D gene, J gene, CDR3 DNA, CDR3 protein. A D gene is named only where the DNA matches it firmly. The size of a clone is reported for some rows only, either as once, few or many, or as a class for expanded clones.

v_call: TRBV6-2/TRBV6-3; clone_size: once; d_call: TRBD1; j_call: TRBJ2-7; cdr3_nt: TGTGCCAGCAGTTACCCGACACAGGGGAACTCCTACGAGCAGTACTTC; cdr3_aa: CASSYPTQGNSYEQYF
v_call: TRBV19; clone_size: -; d_call: TRBD1; j_call: TRBJ1-5; cdr3_nt: TGTGCCACCAGGACAGGGGGTGTAGTGGGCAATCAGCCCCAGCATTTT; cdr3_aa: CATRTGGVVGNQPQHF
v_call: TRBV4-2; clone_size: -; d_call: TRBD1; j_call: TRBJ1-4; cdr3_nt: TGTGCCAGCAGCCACGAGCCGGGACAGGGTAATGAAAAACTGTTTTTT; cdr3_aa: CASSHEPGQGNEKLFF
v_call: TRBV11-1; clone_size: -; d_call: -; j_call: TRBJ2-3; cdr3_nt: TGTGCCAGCAGCCCGAGGGCCTACACAGATACGCAGTATTTT; cdr3_aa: CASSPRAYTDTQYF
v_call: TRBV5-1; clone_size: -; d_call: -; j_call: TRBJ1-1; cdr3_nt: TGCGCCAGCAGCTCGCGTGTCGCCGGGTTAGCGACCACTGAAGCTTTCTTT; cdr3_aa: CASSSRVAGLATTEAFF
v_call: TRBV18; clone_size: -; d_call: -; j_call: TRBJ1-4; cdr3_nt: TGTGCCAGCTCACCAACGGGGGGCGACGGGCCCGAAAAACTGTTTTTT; cdr3_aa: CASSPTGGDGPEKLFF
v_call: TRBV11-3; clone_size: -; d_call: -; j_call: TRBJ1-2; cdr3_nt: TGTGCCAGCAGCTCATCACGGGAAAGTGGCTACACCTTC; cdr3_aa: CASSSSRESGYTF
v_call: TRBV3-1/TRBV3-2; clone_size: -; d_call: TRBD2; j_call: TRBJ2-3; cdr3_nt: TGTGCCAGCAGCCCGAGACTAGCACCTAGCACAGATACGCAGTATTTT; cdr3_aa: CASSPRLAPSTDTQYF
v_call: TRBV27; clone_size: -; d_call: TRBD2; j_call: TRBJ2-3; cdr3_nt: TGTGCCAGCAGTGGGACTAGCGGGGGCGGGAGCACAGATACGCAGTATTTT; cdr3_aa: CASSGTSGGGSTDTQYF
v_call: TRBV12-3/TRBV12-4; clone_size: -; d_call: TRBD1; j_call: TRBJ1-2; cdr3_nt: TGTGCCAGCAGTGGACAGGCCTATGGCTACACCTTC; cdr3_aa: CASSGQAYGYTF
v_call: TRBV11-1; clone_size: -; d_call: -; j_call: TRBJ2-1; cdr3_nt: TGTGCCAGCAGCTTTGTATCCTCCTACAATGAGCAGTTCTTC; cdr3_aa: CASSFVSSYNEQFF
v_call: TRBV19; clone_size: -; d_call: TRBD1; j_call: TRBJ1-2; cdr3_nt: TGTGCCAGTAGTCTCGGGACAGAGAACTATGGCTACACCTTC; cdr3_aa: CASSLGTENYGYTF
v_call: TRBV10-1; clone_size: -; d_call: TRBD1; j_call: TRBJ1-5; cdr3_nt: TGCGCCAGCCCCAACTTATTCAACTTGGGACAGGGGAGCAATCAGCCCCAGCATTTT; cdr3_aa: CASPNLFNLGQGSNQPQHF
v_call: TRBV15; clone_size: -; d_call: TRBD2; j_call: TRBJ2-5; cdr3_nt: TGTGCCACCAGCAGAGATCGGCGAGCGGGGGGGCCAGTTGTAGAGACCCAGTACTTC; cdr3_aa: CATSRDRRAGGPVVETQYF
v_call: TRBV5-1; clone_size: -; d_call: -; j_call: TRBJ1-1; cdr3_nt: TGCGCCAGTCGACAGTTGAACACTGAAGCTTTCTTT; cdr3_aa: CASRQLNTEAFF
v_call: TRBV5-8; clone_size: -; d_call: TRBD1; j_call: TRBJ1-2; cdr3_nt: TGTGCCAGCAGCTTGGACAGGGGGCCTTACTATGGCTACACCTTC; cdr3_aa: CASSLDRGPYYGYTF
v_call: TRBV7-3; clone_size: once; d_call: TRBD2; j_call: TRBJ2-1; cdr3_nt: TGTGCCAGCAGCCCCGATACTAGCGGGGGCTACAATGAGCAGTTCTTC; cdr3_aa: CASSPDTSGGYNEQFF
v_call: TRBV27; clone_size: -; d_call: TRBD1; j_call: TRBJ1-5; cdr3_nt: TGTGCCAGCAGTCGGACAGGGAGTGTTCAGCCCCAGCATTTT; cdr3_aa: CASSRTGSVQPQHF
v_call: TRBV5-4; clone_size: -; d_call: TRBD2; j_call: TRBJ2-3; cdr3_nt: TGTGCCAGCAAGAATGGGGTTCTGGCGGGGGACCACACAGATACGCAGTATTTT; cdr3_aa: CASKNGVLAGDHTDTQYF
v_call: TRBV4-2; clone_size: -; d_call: -; j_call: TRBJ2-7; cdr3_nt: TGTGCCAGCAGCCAAGTTGGGGGGAGCTCCTACGAGCAGTACTTC; cdr3_aa: CASSQVGGSSYEQYF
v_call: TRBV10-3; clone_size: -; d_call: -; j_call: TRBJ2-3; cdr3_nt: TGTGCCATCAGTGGTGCGGGCGGGGCAACCACAGATACGCAGTATTTT; cdr3_aa: CAISGAGGATTDTQYF
v_call: TRBV7-9; clone_size: -; d_call: -; j_call: TRBJ2-7; cdr3_nt: TGTGCCAGCAGCCGCGACAGGTACGAGCAGTACTTC; cdr3_aa: CASSRDRYEQYF
v_call: TRBV6-2/TRBV6-3; clone_size: -; d_call: -; j_call: TRBJ1-2; cdr3_nt: TGTGCCAGCAGTTACCCCACGGTGGGAGGAGTCCACACCTTC; cdr3_aa: CASSYPTVGGVHTF
v_call: TRBV9; clone_size: -; d_call: TRBD2; j_call: TRBJ2-2; cdr3_nt: TGTGCCAGCAGCCAACGCCCCTTTCCTAGCGGGGGGGTGGATACCGGGGAGCTGTTTTTT; cdr3_aa: CASSQRPFPSGGVDTGELFF
v_call: TRBV30; clone_size: -; d_call: -; j_call: TRBJ1-4; cdr3_nt: TGTGCCCTGATCCCGGGTGCTAATGAAAAACTGTTTTTT; cdr3_aa: CALIPGANEKLFF
v_call: TRBV7-6; clone_size: -; d_call: -; j_call: TRBJ1-1; cdr3_nt: TGTGCCAGCAGCTCCGCGGGGGTTGGAACTGAAGCTTTCTTT; cdr3_aa: CASSSAGVGTEAFF
v_call: TRBV5-4; clone_size: -; d_call: -; j_call: TRBJ1-1; cdr3_nt: TGTGCCAGCAGCGGTACAGTTAGGACTGAAGCTTTCTTT; cdr3_aa: CASSGTVRTEAFF
v_call: TRBV2; clone_size: -; d_call: -; j_call: TRBJ2-7; cdr3_nt: TGTGCCAGCAGTGAAGCTGGGAGACCCTACGAGCAGTACTTC; cdr3_aa: CASSEAGRPYEQYF
v_call: TRBV4-3; clone_size: -; d_call: TRBD1; j_call: TRBJ1-3; cdr3_nt: TGCGCCAGCAGCCAAGATCTAGGACAGGGGGTAATGGCTGGAAACACCATATATTTT; cdr3_aa: CASSQDLGQGVMAGNTIYF
v_call: TRBV24-1; clone_size: -; d_call: TRBD1; j_call: TRBJ1-1; cdr3_nt: TGTGCCACCAGTGAAGGGACAGGCCAGAACACTGAAGCTTTCTTT; cdr3_aa: CATSEGTGQNTEAFF
v_call: TRBV15; clone_size: -; d_call: TRBD1; j_call: TRBJ2-5; cdr3_nt: TGTGCCACCAGCAGCAGGGGGCAGGGAGAGACCCAGTACTTC; cdr3_aa: CATSSRGQGETQYF
v_call: TRBV4-1; clone_size: few; d_call: TRBD2; j_call: TRBJ2-3; cdr3_nt: TGCGCCAGCAGCCAAGATTACGCGGGGGGGGCAAGGACAGATACGCAGTATTTT; cdr3_aa: CASSQDYAGGARTDTQYF
v_call: TRBV12-3/TRBV12-4; clone_size: -; d_call: -; j_call: TRBJ1-1; cdr3_nt: TGTGCCAGCAGTTTAGAGGCGGTTACTGAAGCTTTCTTT; cdr3_aa: CASSLEAVTEAFF
v_call: TRBV5-5; clone_size: -; d_call: -; j_call: TRBJ1-2; cdr3_nt: TGTGCCAGCAGCTTGGACTCCGGCTACACCTTC; cdr3_aa: CASSLDSGYTF
v_call: TRBV7-9; clone_size: -; d_call: TRBD1; j_call: TRBJ1-5; cdr3_nt: TGTGCCAGCAGCTTATCCGGGACAGGCAATCAGCCCCAGCATTTT; cdr3_aa: CASSLSGTGNQPQHF
v_call: TRBV21-1; clone_size: few; d_call: -; j_call: TRBJ2-7; cdr3_nt: TGTGCCAGCAGCAAAGCAAACGGGGGGGCCGACGAGCAGTACTTC; cdr3_aa: CASSKANGGADEQYF
v_call: TRBV21-1; clone_size: -; d_call: -; j_call: TRBJ1-6; cdr3_nt: TGTGCCAGCAGCAAACGGGGCGACAGGGAGGAACATATATATAATTCACCCCTCCACTTT; cdr3_aa: CASSKRGDREEHIYNSPLHF
v_call: TRBV18; clone_size: -; d_call: -; j_call: TRBJ1-1; cdr3_nt: TGTGCCAGCTCAGCCTACAGGGATGGCGCTGAAGCTTTCTTT; cdr3_aa: CASSAYRDGAEAFF
v_call: TRBV7-9; clone_size: few; d_call: -; j_call: TRBJ1-4; cdr3_nt: TGTGCCAGCAGCTTGGCGGAGAATGAAAACCTGTTTTTT; cdr3_aa: CASSLAENENLFF
v_call: TRBV10-2; clone_size: few; d_call: -; j_call: TRBJ1-6; cdr3_nt: TGCGCCAGCAACCCTTTGATAGCCGGGAGTTCACCCCTCCACTTT; cdr3_aa: CASNPLIAGSSPLHF
v_call: TRBV4-3; clone_size: -; d_call: -; j_call: TRBJ1-1; cdr3_nt: TGCGCCAGCAGCCCTCAGGTTGACACTGAAGCTTTCTTT; cdr3_aa: CASSPQVDTEAFF
v_call: TRBV7-3; clone_size: -; d_call: -; j_call: TRBJ2-5; cdr3_nt: TGTGCCAGCAGCAGGGGGAACCAAGAGACCCAGTACTTC; cdr3_aa: CASSRGNQETQYF
v_call: TRBV10-3; clone_size: -; d_call: TRBD1; j_call: TRBJ2-1; cdr3_nt: TGTGCCATCAGTGAAAAGGACAGGGAAAATGAGCAGTTCTTC; cdr3_aa: CAISEKDRENEQFF
v_call: TRBV10-3; clone_size: -; d_call: TRBD1; j_call: TRBJ1-2; cdr3_nt: TGTGCCATCAGTTTCGACAGGGCCAACTATGGCTACACCTTC; cdr3_aa: CAISFDRANYGYTF
v_call: TRBV29-1; clone_size: once; d_call: TRBD1; j_call: TRBJ1-2; cdr3_nt: TGCAGCGCTGTACCTGGATCTGGACAGGGGAGTAACTATGGCTACACCTTC; cdr3_aa: CSAVPGSGQGSNYGYTF
v_call: TRBV19; clone_size: -; d_call: -; j_call: TRBJ2-7; cdr3_nt: TGTGCCAGTAGTAAGGTAGGCAGGGCCTACGAGCAGTACTTC; cdr3_aa: CASSKVGRAYEQYF
v_call: TRBV11-1; clone_size: -; d_call: -; j_call: TRBJ1-1; cdr3_nt: TGTGCCAGCAGCCGACGAGGCAACACTGCTGAAGCTTTCTTT; cdr3_aa: CASSRRGNTAEAFF
v_call: TRBV3-1/TRBV3-2; clone_size: -; d_call: -; j_call: TRBJ2-5; cdr3_nt: TGTGCCAGCAGCCAAAGGCGGGGGCGAGAGACCCAGTACTTC; cdr3_aa: CASSQRRGRETQYF
v_call: TRBV3-1/TRBV3-2; clone_size: few; d_call: -; j_call: TRBJ2-7; cdr3_nt: TGTGCCAGCAGCAGAGTGATCTACGAGCAGTACTTC; cdr3_aa: CASSRVIYEQYF
v_call: TRBV2; clone_size: -; d_call: TRBD1; j_call: TRBJ1-2; cdr3_nt: TGTGCCATCCAATTGGGACAGGGGAGCCACTATGGCTACACCTTC; cdr3_aa: CAIQLGQGSHYGYTF
v_call: TRBV7-2; clone_size: many; d_call: -; j_call: TRBJ1-6; cdr3_nt: TGTGCCAGCAGCTTACGACAGGAGAATTCACCCCTCCACTTT; cdr3_aa: CASSLRQENSPLHF
v_call: TRBV9; clone_size: -; d_call: -; j_call: TRBJ2-2; cdr3_nt: TGTGCCAGCAGCGTAGGGGGACACGCAACCGGGGAGCTGTTTTTT; cdr3_aa: CASSVGGHATGELFF